A selection of T cell receptor beta chains follows, all from one sample in a study of blood T cells in healthy people across ages. TCRdb recomputed calls from the 5' RACE reads with MiXCR, one row per CDR3 protein. The table records about 640,000 distinct CDR3 sequences, around 43% of them present only once. The sequenced sample was blood. These receptors were obtained from a man older than 75 in good health. CDR3s include the opening cysteine and the closing phenylalanine or tryptophan. D genes are given only for firm matches. Expanded clones get a size class; other rows say once, few or many, or leave the size out.

D gene | clone size | J gene | V gene | CDR3 DNA | CDR3 protein
TRBD2 | NA | TRBJ2-7 | TRBV18 | TGTGCCAGCTCACCACCGGGACTAGCGGTATACGAGCAGTACTTC | CASSPPGLAVYEQYF
TRBD1 | NA | TRBJ2-1 | TRBV7-8 | TGTGCCAGCAGCTCCCCGGGACAGGGGAGCAATGAGCAGTTCTTC | CASSSPGQGSNEQFF
NA | NA | TRBJ2-5 | TRBV7-9 | TGTGCCAGCGGTCTGAGGGCGGTTGAGACCCAGTACTTC | CASGLRAVETQYF
NA | many | TRBJ2-5 | TRBV19 | TGTGCCAGTAGTATAGGGGGTGAGCAGTACTTC | CASSIGGEQYF
TRBD1 | once | TRBJ2-7 | TRBV12-5 | TGTGCTAGTGGTTTCGGGACAGGGAACTACGAGCAGTACTTC | CASGFGTGNYEQYF
TRBD1 | many | TRBJ2-5 | TRBV6-5 | TGTGCCAGCAGTTACCGACAGGGTTGGAGGGAGACCCAGTACTTC | CASSYRQGWRETQYF
NA | NA | TRBJ2-5 | TRBV4-1 | TGCGCCAGCAGCCAAGGTACTAATCAGCGAGAGACCCAGTACTTC | CASSQGTNQRETQYF
TRBD2 | NA | TRBJ2-7 | TRBV20-1 | TGCAGTGCTAATAGCGGGACAAATTACGAGCAGTACTTC | CSANSGTNYEQYF
NA | NA | TRBJ2-5 | TRBV7-9 | TGTGCCAGCAGCTTTTGGACAGAAGAGACCCAGTACTTC | CASSFWTEETQYF
TRBD2 | NA | TRBJ2-3 | TRBV9 | TGTGCCAGCAGCGTAGTTCCGGGGGGGCCGACAGATACGCAGTATTTT | CASSVVPGGPTDTQYF
TRBD1 | few | TRBJ1-2 | TRBV6-6 | TGTGCCAGCAGTTTGGGACAGACTGATCGGGGCTACACCTTC | CASSLGQTDRGYTF
TRBD2 | NA | TRBJ2-7 | TRBV19 | TGTGCCAGTAGTAGCGCTAGCGGGGGCTACGAGCAGTACTTC | CASSSASGGYEQYF
NA | NA | TRBJ1-2 | TRBV7-9 | TGTGCCAGCAGCTTAAAGGACAGTGGGATTTGGAGCTACACCTTC | CASSLKDSGIWSYTF
NA | NA | TRBJ2-3 | TRBV12-3/TRBV12-4 | TGTGCCAGCAGTTGGGACATGAGAATCACAGATACGCAGTATTTT | CASSWDMRITDTQYF
TRBD2 | NA | TRBJ2-1 | TRBV6-1 | TGTGCCAGCAGTGAGGGGGGGATTATGTTCGATGAGCAGTTCTTC | CASSEGGIMFDEQFF
NA | few | TRBJ2-7 | TRBV21-1 | TGTGCCAGCAGCAAAGCGGCGAAACCCTATTACGAGCAGTACTTC | CASSKAAKPYYEQYF
TRBD2 | NA | TRBJ2-5 | TRBV29-1 | TGCAGCGCTCCCCCATATAGCGGGGGGCAAGAGACCCAGTACTTC | CSAPPYSGGQETQYF
NA | once | TRBJ2-7 | TRBV12-3/TRBV12-4 | TGTGCCAGCAGTGTATTCTACGGCTCCTACGAGCAGTACTTC | CASSVFYGSYEQYF
TRBD1 | NA | TRBJ2-6 | TRBV20-1 | TGCAGTGCTAGAGCGGGACAGCGAACCTCTGGGGCCAACGTCCTGACTTTC | CSARAGQRTSGANVLTF
TRBD1 | NA | TRBJ2-6 | TRBV5-1 | TGCGCCAGCAGCCCCTCCGGGACAGCGAACTCTGGGGCCAACGTCCTGACTTTC | CASSPSGTANSGANVLTF
NA | many | TRBJ1-5 | TRBV29-1 | TGCAGCGTGCAGGATAGCAATCAGCCCCAGCATTTT | CSVQDSNQPQHF
NA | few | TRBJ1-5 | TRBV6-2/TRBV6-3 | TGTGCCAGCAGTTATAGTGGGCTTCGGAGCCAGCCCCAGCATTTT | CASSYSGLRSQPQHF
TRBD1 | few | TRBJ2-5 | TRBV14 | TGTGCCAGCAGCCGACAGGGCGGGCAGTACTTC | CASSRQGGQYF
NA | NA | TRBJ2-3 | TRBV20-1 | TGCAGTGCTAGTTTAAGACGGGGTGACACAGATACGCAGTATTTT | CSASLRRGDTDTQYF
NA | many | TRBJ2-7 | TRBV10-3 | TGTGCCATCAGTGAGAGCCTAGCTCCCTACGAGCAGTACTTC | CAISESLAPYEQYF
TRBD2 | NA | TRBJ2-3 | TRBV6-2/TRBV6-3 | TGTGCCAGCAGTTACTGGACTAGCGGTACAGATACGCAGTATTTT | CASSYWTSGTDTQYF
TRBD2 | few | TRBJ2-7 | TRBV28 | TGTGCCAGCGTAACTAGCGGGACATCCTACAATGAGCAGTACTTC | CASVTSGTSYNEQYF
NA | few | TRBJ1-4 | TRBV9 | TGTGCCAGCGCCGACGGACGCGGTGCAACTAATGAAAAACTGTTTTTT | CASADGRGATNEKLFF
TRBD1 | NA | TRBJ1-2 | TRBV14 | TGTGCCAGCAGCCAAGGACAGGGGCTATACTATGGCTACACCTTC | CASSQGQGLYYGYTF
TRBD1 | NA | TRBJ1-5 | TRBV5-6 | TGTGCCAGCAGCTCGACAGGGGAGCGGAATCAGCCCCAGCATTTT | CASSSTGERNQPQHF
TRBD1 | few | TRBJ2-7 | TRBV12-3/TRBV12-4 | TGTGCCAGCAGTTTATTCCCTGGGGACAGCAGGTACGAGCAGTACTTC | CASSLFPGDSRYEQYF
TRBD1 | NA | TRBJ2-3 | TRBV29-1 | TGCAGCTTGGGACAGAACACAGATACGCAGTATTTT | CSLGQNTDTQYF
NA | NA | TRBJ1-4 | TRBV7-9 | TGTGCCAGCAGCTTAGCGGGGGCAGGGGAAAAACTGTTTTTT | CASSLAGAGEKLFF
TRBD2 | many | TRBJ2-5 | TRBV4-1 | TGCGCCAGCAGCCAAGCAGGGACTAGCGGGGGGGCCTCCCAGTACTTC | CASSQAGTSGGASQYF
NA | NA | TRBJ2-7 | TRBV7-3 | TGTACCAGCAGCTTACAGGGAGGGGAGCTTGACAATGAGCAGTACTTC | CTSSLQGGELDNEQYF
NA | NA | TRBJ1-6 | TRBV5-1 | TGCGCCAGCAGCAGACAGAATACCTATAATTCACCCCTCCACTTT | CASSRQNTYNSPLHF
NA | few | TRBJ1-1 | TRBV6-5 | TGTGCCAGCAGTTACTCGACTCAGGGTTTAGCTTTCTTT | CASSYSTQGLAFF
TRBD2 | NA | TRBJ2-3 | TRBV10-2 | TGCGCCAGCAAGCCTAGCGGGACAGATACGCAGTATTTT | CASKPSGTDTQYF
NA | NA | TRBJ1-1 | TRBV20-1 | TGCAGTGCTGGGGACCATAATTTTGAAGCTTTCTTT | CSAGDHNFEAFF
NA | NA | TRBJ1-3 | TRBV11-2 | TGTGCCAGCAGCACCTTAGGGCCAGCGGGAAACACCATATATTTT | CASSTLGPAGNTIYF
NA | few | TRBJ2-5 | TRBV4-3 | TGCGCCAGCAGCCGAGTAGGTGGCGAGACCCAGTACTTC | CASSRVGGETQYF
NA | NA | TRBJ2-7 | TRBV4-2 | TGTGCCAGCAGCCAAGCCAACGGCCAGTCCAATGAGCAGTACTTC | CASSQANGQSNEQYF
NA | NA | TRBJ2-5 | TRBV6-2/TRBV6-3 | TGTGCCAGCAGTTTAGGACTGAAAAGGGGAGAGACCCAGTACTTC | CASSLGLKRGETQYF
TRBD1 | NA | TRBJ1-6 | TRBV20-1 | TGCAGTGCCCCCGGACAGGGAAGGGGTAATTCACCCCTCCACTTT | CSAPGQGRGNSPLHF
NA | NA | TRBJ2-1 | TRBV24-1 | TGTGCCACCAGTGATTTCGGCGGGTACAATGAGCAGTTCTTC | CATSDFGGYNEQFF
NA | NA | TRBJ1-1 | TRBV7-9 | TGTGCCAGCAGCCTAGCTACAGGGTTTAACACTGAAGCTTTCTTT | CASSLATGFNTEAFF
NA | NA | TRBJ2-5 | TRBV12-3/TRBV12-4 | TGTGCCAGCAGTGTATTTCGGCAGGGCAAGTACTTC | CASSVFRQGKYF
NA | NA | TRBJ1-2 | TRBV7-2 | TGTGCCAGCAGCTTAGAACCCGAGGAGGGCTACACCTTC | CASSLEPEEGYTF
TRBD1 | NA | TRBJ1-5 | TRBV20-1 | TGCAGTGCTCCGGGACAGGGGAGGGTCGGCAATCAGCCCCAGCATTTT | CSAPGQGRVGNQPQHF
NA | NA | TRBJ1-2 | TRBV4-3 | TGCGCCAGCAGCCAAGATCGTCGGGAATCTGGCTACACCTTC | CASSQDRRESGYTF
NA | NA | TRBJ1-6 | TRBV7-8 | TGTGCCAGCAGCTTCCATTTCTCCGGGACAACAAATTCACCCCTCCACTTT | CASSFHFSGTTNSPLHF
NA | NA | TRBJ2-1 | TRBV27 | TGTGCCAGCAGTGCGAGGGTTAGCTCCTACAATGGGCAGTTCTTC | CASSARVSSYNGQFF
NA | NA | TRBJ2-1 | TRBV20-1 | TGCAGTGCTAGAGATGTTAAAGGGTCGAATGAGCAGTTCTTC | CSARDVKGSNEQFF
TRBD1 | few | TRBJ2-5 | TRBV5-1 | TGCGCCAGCAGCTTGCAGGCTGGACAGGTCCGTGAGACCCAGTACTTC | CASSLQAGQVRETQYF
NA | NA | TRBJ2-4 | TRBV5-6 | TGTGCCAGCAGCGCCTCAGGGGGGGTAGCCAAAAACATTCAGTACTTC | CASSASGGVAKNIQYF
TRBD2 | NA | TRBJ2-1 | TRBV5-1 | TGCGCCAGCAGCTCCGCGGGGGGCAGCTCCTACAATGAGCAGTTCTTC | CASSSAGGSSYNEQFF
NA | NA | TRBJ2-7 | TRBV20-1 | TGCAGTGCTGAGCCGATCAACAGGGTTCTATCCTACGAGCAGTACTTC | CSAEPINRVLSYEQYF
TRBD2 | NA | TRBJ2-5 | TRBV19 | TGTGCCAATAGTATGGGACTAGCCAGGGAGACCCAGTACTTC | CANSMGLARETQYF
NA | NA | TRBJ2-1 | TRBV24-1 | TGTGCCACCAGTGATTACTCGGCAGGAGCCCCGGATGAGCGGTTCTTC | CATSDYSAGAPDERFF
NA | few | TRBJ2-5 | TRBV12-3/TRBV12-4 | TGTGCCAGCTGCGAGAGCGACGTCCAGCAGTACTTC | CASCESDVQQYF